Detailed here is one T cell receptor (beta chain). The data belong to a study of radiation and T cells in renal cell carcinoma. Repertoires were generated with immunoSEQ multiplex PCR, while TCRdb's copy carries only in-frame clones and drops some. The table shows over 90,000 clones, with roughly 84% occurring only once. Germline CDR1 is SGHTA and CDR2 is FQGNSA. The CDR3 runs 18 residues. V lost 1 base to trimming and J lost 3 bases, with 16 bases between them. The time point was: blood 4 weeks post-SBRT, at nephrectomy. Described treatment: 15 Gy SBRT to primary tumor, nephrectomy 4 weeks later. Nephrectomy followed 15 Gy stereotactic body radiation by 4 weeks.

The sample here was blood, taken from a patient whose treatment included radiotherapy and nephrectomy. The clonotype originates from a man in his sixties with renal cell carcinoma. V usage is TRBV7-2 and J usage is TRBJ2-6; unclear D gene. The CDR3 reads CASSLDPGFIDGANVLTF. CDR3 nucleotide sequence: TGTGCCAGCAGCTTAGACCCAGGATTCATAGATGGGGCCAACGTCCTGACTTTC.